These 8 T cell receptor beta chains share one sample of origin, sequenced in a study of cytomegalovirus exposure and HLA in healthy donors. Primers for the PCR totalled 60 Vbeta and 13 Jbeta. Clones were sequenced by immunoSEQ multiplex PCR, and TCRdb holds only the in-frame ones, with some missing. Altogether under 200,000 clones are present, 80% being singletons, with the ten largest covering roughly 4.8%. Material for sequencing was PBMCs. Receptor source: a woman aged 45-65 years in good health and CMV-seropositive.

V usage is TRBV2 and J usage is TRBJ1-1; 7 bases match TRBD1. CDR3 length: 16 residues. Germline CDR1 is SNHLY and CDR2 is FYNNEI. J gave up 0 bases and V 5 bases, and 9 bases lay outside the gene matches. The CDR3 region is CASSRGDSKLNTEAFF. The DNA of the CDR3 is TGTGCCAGCAGTAGGGGGGACAGTAAACTGAACACTGAAGCTTTCTTT.

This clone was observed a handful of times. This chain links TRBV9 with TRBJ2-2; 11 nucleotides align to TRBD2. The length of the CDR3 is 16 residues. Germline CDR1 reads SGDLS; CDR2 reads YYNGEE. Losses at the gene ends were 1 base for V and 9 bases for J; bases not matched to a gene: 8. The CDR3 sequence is CASSVKIAGGPWELFF. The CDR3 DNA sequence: TGTGCCAGCAGCGTAAAAATAGCGGGAGGGCCGTGGGAGCTGTTTTTT.

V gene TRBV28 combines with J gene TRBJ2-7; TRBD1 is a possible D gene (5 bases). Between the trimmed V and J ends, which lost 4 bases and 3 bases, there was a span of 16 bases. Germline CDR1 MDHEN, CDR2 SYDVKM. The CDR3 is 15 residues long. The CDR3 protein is CASSSPPRQIYEQYF. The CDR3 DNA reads TGTGCCAGCAGTTCGCCGCCGAGACAGATCTACGAGCAGTACTTC.

CDR3 DNA: TGCAGCGTCCCGCCCGGCGGCAGGAACACTGAAGCTTTCTTT. It translates to CSVPPGGRNTEAFF. The V and J genes are TRBV29-1 and TRBJ1-1; no clear D. Germline CDR1 SQVTM, CDR2 ANQGSEA. The V end lost 6 bases, the J end lost 1 base, and 15 bases lay between the germline ends. The CDR3 covers 14 residues.

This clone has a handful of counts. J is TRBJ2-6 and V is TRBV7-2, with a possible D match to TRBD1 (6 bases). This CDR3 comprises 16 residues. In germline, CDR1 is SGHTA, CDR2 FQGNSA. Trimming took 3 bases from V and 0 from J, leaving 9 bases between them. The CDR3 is CASSLYRASGANVLTF. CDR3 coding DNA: TGTGCCAGCAGCTTGTACAGGGCCTCTGGGGCCAACGTCCTGACTTTC.

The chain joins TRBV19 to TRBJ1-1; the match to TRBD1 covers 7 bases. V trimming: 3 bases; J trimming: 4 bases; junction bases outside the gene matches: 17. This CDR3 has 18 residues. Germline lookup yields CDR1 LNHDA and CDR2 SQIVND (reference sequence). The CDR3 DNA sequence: TGTGCCAGTAGTATTTACCGGACAGGCACCCTCTCGGGCACTGAAGCTTTCTTT. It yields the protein CASSIYRTGTLSGTEAFF.

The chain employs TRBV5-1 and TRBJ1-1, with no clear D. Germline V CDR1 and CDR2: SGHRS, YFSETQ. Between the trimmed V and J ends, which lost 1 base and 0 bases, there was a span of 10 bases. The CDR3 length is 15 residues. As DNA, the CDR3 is TGCGCCAGCAGCTTGCTGGAGAGCCTGAACACTGAAGCTTTCTTT. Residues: CASSLLESLNTEAFF.

The CDR3 sequence is CAWSDLDGRDSGNTIYF. Here the CDR3 DNA reads TGTGCCTGGAGTGACCTTGATGGCAGGGACTCTGGAAACACCATATATTTT. J is TRBJ1-3 and V is TRBV30; tentatively, D is TRBD1 (5 bases). The V gene's germline CDR1 is GTSNPN and CDR2 SVGIG (reference sequence). The CDR3 runs 17 residues. Trimming pared 1 base from V and 0 bases from J, leaving 16 bases between.